A selection of T cell receptor beta chains follows, all from one sample in a study of T cell responses to AZD1222 COVID-19 vaccine. Assay: immunoSEQ multiplex PCR; the TCRdb copy retains only in-frame clones and omits some. In the table there are approximately 150,000 clones, about 91% of which are singletons. The specimen comprised peripheral blood, sampled 28 days after the second AZD1222 dose. Source of these receptors: an adult who received the AZD1222 COVID-19 vaccine. The CDR3 runs from the conserved cysteine through the conserved F or W. D genes are given only for firm matches. Clone size is stated in some rows and not others, as once, few, many or a class when expanded.

j_gene,abundance,v_gene,d_gene,CDR3nt,CDR3aa
TRBJ1-6,.,TRBV9,.,TGTGCCAGCAGCGTAACAGACACCAATTCACCCCTCCACTTT,CASSVTDTNSPLHF
TRBJ1-4,.,TRBV3-1/TRBV3-2,TRBD1,TGTGCCAGCAGCCTCCGACAGGGAATTACAAAACTGTTTTTT,CASSLRQGITKLFF
TRBJ2-5,.,TRBV7-2,TRBD1,TGTGCCAGCAGCTCCCAACAGGGGCCTGCAGAGACCCAGTACTTC,CASSSQQGPAETQYF
TRBJ1-5,.,TRBV30,.,TGTGCCTGGAGTGTGGCAGGGGATCAGCCCCAGCATTTT,CAWSVAGDQPQHF
TRBJ2-5,.,TRBV20-1,.,TGCAGTGCTAGTCGGTCACGGCTTGGCTGGGAGACCCAGTACTTC,CSASRSRLGWETQYF
TRBJ2-1,.,TRBV21-1,.,TGTGCCAGCAGCAAGAAGACCGGGACCTGGACCAGGAACCCATACAATGAGCAGTTCTTC,CASSKKTGTWTRNPYNEQFF
TRBJ1-3,few,TRBV2,.,TGTGCCAGCAGTGAAGAGGGCAGCTACGGAAACACCATATATTTT,CASSEEGSYGNTIYF
TRBJ2-1,.,TRBV7-6,TRBD2,TGTGCCAGCAGCTTAGCCTTTTGGGGTAGCGGGGCTCTCAATGAGCAGTTCTTC,CASSLAFWGSGALNEQFF
TRBJ1-1,.,TRBV10-3,.,TGTGCCACCAGAGCAGCCGGGCTGGCAACTGAAGCTTTCTTT,CATRAAGLATEAFF
TRBJ1-1,.,TRBV5-6,.,TGTGCCAGCAGCTTAGACACTGAAGCTTTCTTT,CASSLDTEAFF
TRBJ1-4,.,TRBV7-8,.,TGTGCCAGCAGCTTAGTCGGTAATGAAAAACTGTTTTTT,CASSLVGNEKLFF